The T cell receptor beta chain described here comes from a study of glioma-infiltrating T cells. Broader study findings: Above-expected tissue-blood divergence occurred in all gliomas, most in low-grade ones.

V was clipped by 2 bases and J by 7 bases, with 18 bases between them. Germline CDR1 SGHNT, CDR2 YYREEE (reference sequence). The CDR3 length is 15 residues. Using RNA template, CDR3s of TCR alpha and beta were amplified with iRepertoire arm-PCR. Tissue mRNA or PBMC total RNA, 100-400 ng, went into one-step reverse transcription and amplification. TCRdb reprocessed the multiplex PCR reads via MiXCR and lists one record per CDR3 protein. The sample lists 110,000 or so distinct CDR3 sequences, approximately 26% occurring once. With regard to this clonotype: Its antigen remains unidentified.

The clonotype comes from a human donor with low-grade glioma or glioblastoma, undergoing nonglioma brain surgery, or in good health (not recorded which). The chain is built from TRBV5-4 and TRBJ1-2; D gene ambiguous. The sequencing sample was made of glioma tissue, nonneoplastic brain tissue, or PBMCs (not recorded which). The CDR3 DNA sequence: TGTGCCAGCAGCTTAGGAGTAGGCGGATATGTTGGCTACACCTTC. Its translation: CASSLGVGGYVGYTF.